This T cell receptor (beta chain) was documented in a study of T-cell memory formation after mild COVID-19. With 0 bases removed from V and 3 bases from J, the gap between germline ends came to 10 bases. Germline-derived CDR1 and CDR2 are SGDLS and YYNGEE. There are 14 residues in the CDR3. On this clonotype itself: Its matching antigen is unknown.

Findings and caveats of the study: Clones that shrank (day 15 to 85) were balanced CD4/CD8, whereas later expanders leaned CD4+. The SARS-CoV-2 specificity of second-wave clones reaching peak at day 37 remained unverified. Mostly located in CM and EM were contracting CD4+ clones, with contracting CD8+ clones located in EMRA.

TCR alpha and TCR beta cDNA libraries with sample barcodes and UMIs came from 5'RACE using constant-segment primers. Using its own MiXCR run on the 5' RACE reads, TCRdb lists one record per CDR3 protein. The profile covers more than 250,000 distinct CDR3 sequences, with about 16% appearing a single time and about 23% taken by the ten largest. The receptor's source is a man aged 18-30 years who had mild COVID-19 (a few samples of this study predate the infection). Cell type and time point are not known. J is TRBJ2-7 and V is TRBV9; unclear D gene. Sequencing used PBMCs or a T cell subset sorted from them (not recorded which). The CDR3 DNA reads TGTGCCAGCAGCGTAGGGACGGCAAGCTACGAGCAGTACTTC. Amino acids: CASSVGTASYEQYF. The variable domain in full, with the rest retrieved from reference TRBV9 and TRBJ2-7, is DSGVTQTPKHLITATGQRVTLRCSPRSGDLSVYWYQQSLDQGLQFLIQYYNGEERAKGNILERFSAQQFPDLHSELNLSSLELGDSALYFCASSVGTASYEQYFGPGTRLTVT.